Listed below are T cell receptor beta chains from one sample, sequenced in a study of blood T cells in healthy people across ages. TCRdb re-called the 5' RACE reads with MiXCR, one entry per CDR3 protein. The sample shows approximately 1,000,000 distinct CDR3 sequences, 40% to 45% of them seen only once. The sample consisted of blood. The source of these receptors is a woman aged 55-69 years in good health. Both conserved end residues are part of each CDR3. The order of the fields is clone size, V gene, J gene, D gene, CDR3 DNA, CDR3 protein. D genes are given only for firm matches. Expanded clones get a size class; other rows say once, few or many, or leave the size out.

clone size: few
V gene: TRBV29-1
J gene: TRBJ2-5
D gene: .
CDR3 DNA: TGCAGCGTTGCCGGGACACCTATCCAAGAGACCCAGTACTTC
CDR3 protein: CSVAGTPIQETQYF

clone size: once
V gene: TRBV28
J gene: TRBJ2-6
D gene: .
CDR3 DNA: TGTGCCAGCAGTCTACAGGGACTGAACTCTGGGGCCAACGTCCTGACTTTC
CDR3 protein: CASSLQGLNSGANVLTF

clone size: .
V gene: TRBV28
J gene: TRBJ1-6
D gene: .
CDR3 DNA: TGTGCCAGCAGCTTTTATCCATCAGGCAGAGATAATTCGCCCCTCCACTTT
CDR3 protein: CASSFYPSGRDNSPLHF

clone size: .
V gene: TRBV6-6
J gene: TRBJ2-5
D gene: .
CDR3 DNA: TGTGCCAGCAGACCCCCAGGGGCCGAGACCCAGTACTTC
CDR3 protein: CASRPPGAETQYF

clone size: .
V gene: TRBV11-2
J gene: TRBJ2-4
D gene: .
CDR3 DNA: TGTGCCAGCAGCTCCACGAACCGGGAAGAGCAGTACTTC
CDR3 protein: CASSSTNREEQYF

clone size: once
V gene: TRBV7-9
J gene: TRBJ2-3
D gene: TRBD1
CDR3 DNA: TGTGCCAGCAGCGGTGGGGGACAGGGCTCTAGCACAGATACGCAGTATTTT
CDR3 protein: CASSGGGQGSSTDTQYF

clone size: .
V gene: TRBV27
J gene: TRBJ2-7
D gene: TRBD2
CDR3 DNA: TGTGCCACCACAGCGGGACTAGGGACCTACGGGCAGTACTTC
CDR3 protein: CATTAGLGTYGQYF

clone size: .
V gene: TRBV4-1
J gene: TRBJ2-1
D gene: .
CDR3 DNA: TGCGCCAGCAGCCAAGTAGGGTACCACAATGAGCAGTTCTTC
CDR3 protein: CASSQVGYHNEQFF

clone size: .
V gene: TRBV29-1
J gene: TRBJ2-5
D gene: .
CDR3 DNA: TGCAGCGTTGATCGTACAGCGGGAGAGACCCAGTACTTC
CDR3 protein: CSVDRTAGETQYF

clone size: .
V gene: TRBV5-5
J gene: TRBJ2-6
D gene: .
CDR3 DNA: TGTGCCAGCAGCCCCGGCGACACTGGGGCCAACGTCCTGACTTTC
CDR3 protein: CASSPGDTGANVLTF

clone size: .
V gene: TRBV7-8
J gene: TRBJ1-6
D gene: .
CDR3 DNA: TGTGCCAGCAGCTTAGGGGGTGCCCCAGGGTCCTATAATTCACCCCTCCACTTT
CDR3 protein: CASSLGGAPGSYNSPLHF

clone size: .
V gene: TRBV6-6
J gene: TRBJ1-1
D gene: TRBD1
CDR3 DNA: TGTGCCAGCAGTTACTCGACCGGGACAGGGGCGCAGGCTTTCTTT
CDR3 protein: CASSYSTGTGAQAFF

clone size: .
V gene: TRBV5-1
J gene: TRBJ2-1
D gene: .
CDR3 DNA: TGCGCCAGCAGCGAGGCTCAGGGGACTGAGCAGTTCTTC
CDR3 protein: CASSEAQGTEQFF

clone size: few
V gene: TRBV29-1
J gene: TRBJ1-4
D gene: TRBD1
CDR3 DNA: TGCAGCGTTGAAGTTTGGGGACAGGGGGATGAAAAACTGTTTTTT
CDR3 protein: CSVEVWGQGDEKLFF

clone size: few
V gene: TRBV7-8
J gene: TRBJ2-1
D gene: .
CDR3 DNA: TGTGCCAGCAGCTTAGTCGGGTGGGTAGGGGACGTCCCATACAATGAGCAGTTCTTC
CDR3 protein: CASSLVGWVGDVPYNEQFF

clone size: .
V gene: TRBV7-3
J gene: TRBJ2-1
D gene: .
CDR3 DNA: TGTGCCAGCAGCTCACATCCTTACAATGAGCAGTTCTTC
CDR3 protein: CASSSHPYNEQFF

clone size: few
V gene: TRBV20-1
J gene: TRBJ2-3
D gene: TRBD2
CDR3 DNA: TGCAGTGCTAGAGACCCGGGACTAGCGGGAGAGGGCACAGATACGCAGTATTTT
CDR3 protein: CSARDPGLAGEGTDTQYF

clone size: few
V gene: TRBV28
J gene: TRBJ2-7
D gene: .
CDR3 DNA: TGTGCCAGCACCCAAGCGGGTCTCGAGCAGTACTTC
CDR3 protein: CASTQAGLEQYF

clone size: .
V gene: TRBV12-3/TRBV12-4
J gene: TRBJ1-1
D gene: .
CDR3 DNA: TGTGCCAGCAGTTTAGGGACAGCTGGACAGCACACTGAAGCTTTCTTT
CDR3 protein: CASSLGTAGQHTEAFF

clone size: .
V gene: TRBV11-2
J gene: TRBJ2-1
D gene: TRBD2
CDR3 DNA: TGTGCCAGCAGCTCGACCCTAGCGGGAGGCTACAATGAGCAGTTCTTC
CDR3 protein: CASSSTLAGGYNEQFF

clone size: .
V gene: TRBV14
J gene: TRBJ1-4
D gene: .
CDR3 DNA: TGTGCCAGCAGCCAAGATCCGGGGGCCCGGGGTGAAAAACTGTTTTTT
CDR3 protein: CASSQDPGARGEKLFF

clone size: .
V gene: TRBV10-3
J gene: TRBJ1-5
D gene: .
CDR3 DNA: TGTGCCACGGCGGGACACCTTAGCAATCAGCCCCAGCATTTT
CDR3 protein: CATAGHLSNQPQHF

clone size: .
V gene: TRBV10-3
J gene: TRBJ2-5
D gene: TRBD2
CDR3 DNA: TGTGCCATCAGTTCCGGGACTAGCGGGGATCTCCAAGAGACCCAGTACTTC
CDR3 protein: CAISSGTSGDLQETQYF

clone size: .
V gene: TRBV5-1
J gene: TRBJ1-1
D gene: .
CDR3 DNA: TGCGCCAGCAGCTTGTTACAAGTGGGTAAAAACACTGAAGCTTTCTTT
CDR3 protein: CASSLLQVGKNTEAFF

clone size: .
V gene: TRBV20-1
J gene: TRBJ2-7
D gene: TRBD2
CDR3 DNA: TGCAGTGCTACGACTAGCGGGAGACCCTACGAGCAGTACTTC
CDR3 protein: CSATTSGRPYEQYF

clone size: .
V gene: TRBV9
J gene: TRBJ2-7
D gene: TRBD2
CDR3 DNA: TGTGCCAGCAGCGTAGCTGGACTAGCGGGAGGCTACGAGCAGTACTTC
CDR3 protein: CASSVAGLAGGYEQYF

clone size: .
V gene: TRBV7-8
J gene: TRBJ2-7
D gene: TRBD2
CDR3 DNA: TGTGCCAGCAGCTTAGACCAGGGACTAGTGTCCTACGAGCAGTACTTC
CDR3 protein: CASSLDQGLVSYEQYF

clone size: .
V gene: TRBV19
J gene: TRBJ2-1
D gene: .
CDR3 DNA: TGTGCCAGTAGTATCGCAGGGGACTACAATGAGCAGTTCTTC
CDR3 protein: CASSIAGDYNEQFF

clone size: once
V gene: TRBV28
J gene: TRBJ1-2
D gene: .
CDR3 DNA: TGTGCCAGCAGTTTCCCTGGGGGCTACACCTTC
CDR3 protein: CASSFPGGYTF

clone size: few
V gene: TRBV28
J gene: TRBJ2-1
D gene: TRBD2
CDR3 DNA: TGTGCCAGCAGTTTGAGCCTAGCGGGACCAGAGCAGTTCTTC
CDR3 protein: CASSLSLAGPEQFF

clone size: few
V gene: TRBV29-1
J gene: TRBJ2-1
D gene: TRBD1
CDR3 DNA: TGCAGCGTTGGTGAGGGGGCCGACTACAATGAGCAGTTCTTC
CDR3 protein: CSVGEGADYNEQFF

clone size: .
V gene: TRBV6-5
J gene: TRBJ2-5
D gene: .
CDR3 DNA: TGTGCCAGTAGCGCGGATCAAGAGACCCAGTACTTC
CDR3 protein: CASSADQETQYF

clone size: few
V gene: TRBV7-9
J gene: TRBJ1-4
D gene: TRBD1
CDR3 DNA: TGTGCCAGCAGCTTAGGCGGACAGGGAACCGAAAAACTGTTTTTT
CDR3 protein: CASSLGGQGTEKLFF

clone size: .
V gene: TRBV28
J gene: TRBJ2-4
D gene: TRBD1
CDR3 DNA: TGTGCCAGCAGTTCTCGACAGGGGGCCAAAAACATTCAGTACTTC
CDR3 protein: CASSSRQGAKNIQYF

clone size: many
V gene: TRBV20-1
J gene: TRBJ2-7
D gene: TRBD2
CDR3 DNA: TGCAGTGCTGTGGGGGTAGCGGGCTTTAGCTCCTACGAGCAGTACTTC
CDR3 protein: CSAVGVAGFSSYEQYF

clone size: .
V gene: TRBV3-1
J gene: TRBJ2-1
D gene: .
CDR3 DNA: TGTGCCAGCAGCCGGAAGCAGGAGCCACCCCCTCTCCTGTTCTTC
CDR3 protein: CASSRKQEPPPLLFF

clone size: .
V gene: TRBV9
J gene: TRBJ2-1
D gene: .
CDR3 DNA: TGTGCCAGCAGCCTCAGGAACGCGAATGAGCAGTTCTTC
CDR3 protein: CASSLRNANEQFF

clone size: few
V gene: TRBV7-9
J gene: TRBJ2-7
D gene: .
CDR3 DNA: TGTGCCAGCAGCTTTATCAACGAGCAGTACTTC
CDR3 protein: CASSFINEQYF

clone size: few
V gene: TRBV7-8
J gene: TRBJ2-7
D gene: .
CDR3 DNA: TGTGCCAGCAGCTTTGCGGATACTGTTACTTACGAGCAGTACTTC
CDR3 protein: CASSFADTVTYEQYF

clone size: .
V gene: TRBV27
J gene: TRBJ2-3
D gene: .
CDR3 DNA: TGTGCCAGCAGTTTTAGGTCAGGACAGCAGATAGTGACGCAGTATTTT
CDR3 protein: CASSFRSGQQIVTQYF

clone size: .
V gene: TRBV5-1
J gene: TRBJ2-1
D gene: .
CDR3 DNA: TGCGCCAGCGGCCCGGACGTCTACAATGAGCAGTTCTTC
CDR3 protein: CASGPDVYNEQFF

clone size: .
V gene: TRBV18
J gene: TRBJ2-7
D gene: TRBD1
CDR3 DNA: TGTGCCAGCTCAGAGGACAGGGGTACCTACGAGCAGTACTTC
CDR3 protein: CASSEDRGTYEQYF

clone size: once
V gene: TRBV6-1
J gene: TRBJ1-5
D gene: .
CDR3 DNA: TGTGCCAGCAGGCCTGTCAGGGGTTGGCAGCCCCAGCATTTT
CDR3 protein: CASRPVRGWQPQHF

clone size: few
V gene: TRBV20-1
J gene: TRBJ1-6
D gene: TRBD1
CDR3 DNA: TGCAGTGCCCGGTCGGGACAGGGAAATTCACCCCTCCACTTT
CDR3 protein: CSARSGQGNSPLHF

clone size: few
V gene: TRBV4-1
J gene: TRBJ2-1
D gene: TRBD2
CDR3 DNA: TGCGCCAGCAGCCAGCAAGAGTGGGAGGGCCCCTACAATGAGCAGTTCTTC
CDR3 protein: CASSQQEWEGPYNEQFF

clone size: .
V gene: TRBV5-1
J gene: TRBJ2-1
D gene: TRBD1
CDR3 DNA: TGCGCCAGCAGCTTGGGACAGGGGGGCGTGGGTGAGCAGTTCTTC
CDR3 protein: CASSLGQGGVGEQFF

clone size: .
V gene: TRBV6-5
J gene: TRBJ2-1
D gene: .
CDR3 DNA: TGTGCCAGCAGTTACTCGTCGTTCGGGTGGGTCAATGAGCAGTTCTTC
CDR3 protein: CASSYSSFGWVNEQFF

clone size: .
V gene: TRBV29-1
J gene: TRBJ2-2
D gene: .
CDR3 DNA: TGCAGCGTTGGGCCTACAGGGACCGGGGAGCTGTTTTTT
CDR3 protein: CSVGPTGTGELFF

clone size: .
V gene: TRBV5-1
J gene: TRBJ2-1
D gene: TRBD1
CDR3 DNA: TGCGCCAGCAGCCCAAACCTAGGGGGGACAGGGACTAATGAGCAGTTCTTC
CDR3 protein: CASSPNLGGTGTNEQFF

clone size: .
V gene: TRBV6-6
J gene: TRBJ1-1
D gene: .
CDR3 DNA: TGTGTGACAGGTCCGGGCACTGAAGCTTTCTTT
CDR3 protein: CVTGPGTEAFF

clone size: .
V gene: TRBV5-1
J gene: TRBJ2-5
D gene: TRBD2
CDR3 DNA: TGCGCCAGCAGCGCTAGCGGGATTCAAGAGACCCAGTACTTC
CDR3 protein: CASSASGIQETQYF

clone size: .
V gene: TRBV11-1
J gene: TRBJ2-7
D gene: TRBD2
CDR3 DNA: TGTGCCAGCAGCTTTACTAGCGGGATGGGCGAGCAGTACTTC
CDR3 protein: CASSFTSGMGEQYF

clone size: .
V gene: TRBV10-1
J gene: TRBJ2-5
D gene: .
CDR3 DNA: TGCGCCAGCAGTGAGTCAGGGCCTCGGGAGACCCAGTACTTC
CDR3 protein: CASSESGPRETQYF

clone size: few
V gene: TRBV5-1
J gene: TRBJ2-1
D gene: TRBD2
CDR3 DNA: TGCGCCAGCAGCTTGGTTGCGAGCGGGAGCCTCGACAATGAGCAGTTCTTC
CDR3 protein: CASSLVASGSLDNEQFF

clone size: .
V gene: TRBV24-1
J gene: TRBJ2-5
D gene: TRBD2
CDR3 DNA: TGTGCCACCAGTGATTCCACTAGCGGGAGTAGGAATGAGCAGTACTTC
CDR3 protein: CATSDSTSGSRNEQYF

clone size: .
V gene: TRBV29-1
J gene: TRBJ2-3
D gene: TRBD2
CDR3 DNA: TGCAGCGTCCTCGGGCTAGCGGGACCAGATACGCAGTATTTT
CDR3 protein: CSVLGLAGPDTQYF

clone size: few
V gene: TRBV5-1
J gene: TRBJ2-7
D gene: TRBD2
CDR3 DNA: TGCGCCAGCAGCTTGGAGACTAGCGGGAGCCGAAACGAGCAGTACTTC
CDR3 protein: CASSLETSGSRNEQYF

clone size: .
V gene: TRBV21-1
J gene: TRBJ1-6
D gene: .
CDR3 DNA: TGTGCCAGCAGCATACTCAGGGCGAGCTCCTATAATTCACCCCTCCACTTT
CDR3 protein: CASSILRASSYNSPLHF

clone size: .
V gene: TRBV5-1
J gene: TRBJ2-7
D gene: TRBD2
CDR3 DNA: TGCGCCGGCAGCTCCAGCGGGAGCTCCTACGAGCAGTACTTC
CDR3 protein: CAGSSSGSSYEQYF